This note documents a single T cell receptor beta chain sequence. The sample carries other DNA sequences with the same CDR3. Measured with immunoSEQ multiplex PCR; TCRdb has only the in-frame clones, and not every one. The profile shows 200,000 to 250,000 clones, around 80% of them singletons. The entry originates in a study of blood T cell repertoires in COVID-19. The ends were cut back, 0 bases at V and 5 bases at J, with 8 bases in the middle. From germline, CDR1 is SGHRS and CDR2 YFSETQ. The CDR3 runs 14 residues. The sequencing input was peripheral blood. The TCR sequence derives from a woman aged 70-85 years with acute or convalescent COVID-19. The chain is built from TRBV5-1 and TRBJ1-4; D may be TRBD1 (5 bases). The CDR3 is CASSLGRGNEKLFF. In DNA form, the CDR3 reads TGCGCCAGCAGCTTGGGGAGGGGAAATGAAAAACTGTTTTTT.